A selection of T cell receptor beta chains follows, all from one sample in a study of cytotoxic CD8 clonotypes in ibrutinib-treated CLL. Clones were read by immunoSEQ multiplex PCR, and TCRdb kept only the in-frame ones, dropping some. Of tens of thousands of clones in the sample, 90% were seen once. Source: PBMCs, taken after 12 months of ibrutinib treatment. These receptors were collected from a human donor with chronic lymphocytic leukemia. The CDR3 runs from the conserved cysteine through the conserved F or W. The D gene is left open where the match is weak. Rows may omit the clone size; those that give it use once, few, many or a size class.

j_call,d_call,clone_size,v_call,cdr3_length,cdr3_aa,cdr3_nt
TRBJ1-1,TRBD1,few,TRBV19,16,CASSIGTQGAWTEAFF,TGTGCCAGTAGTATTGGAACACAGGGGGCGTGGACTGAAGCTTTCTTT
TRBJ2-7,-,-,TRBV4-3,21,CASSHWARGRVVPKPTYEQYF,TGCGCCAGCAGCCACTGGGCTCGTGGTCGAGTTGTACCCAAACCCACCTACGAGCAGTACTTC
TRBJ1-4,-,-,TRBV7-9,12,CASSYVNEKLFF,TGTGCCAGCAGCTACGTTAATGAAAAACTGTTTTTT
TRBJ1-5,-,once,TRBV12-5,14,CASGGDGTFKPQHF,TGTGCTAGTGGGGGGGATGGGACCTTTAAGCCCCAGCATTTT
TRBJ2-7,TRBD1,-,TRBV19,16,CASSTARTGGYNEQYF,TGTGCCAGTAGCACCGCCCGGACAGGGGGCTATAACGAGCAGTACTTC
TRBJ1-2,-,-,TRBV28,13,CAIQTGYNYGYTF,TGTGCCATCCAAACAGGTTATAACTATGGCTACACCTTC
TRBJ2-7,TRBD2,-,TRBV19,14,CASSEGLAGVEQYF,TGTGCCAGTAGTGAGGGACTAGCGGGGGTCGAGCAGTACTTC
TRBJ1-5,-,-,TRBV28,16,CASSYMGGATNQPQHF,TGTGCCAGCAGTTACATGGGGGGCGCGACCAATCAGCCCCAGCATTTT
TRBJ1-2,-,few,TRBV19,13,CASTSGRANGYTF,TGTGCCAGTACCTCGGGTAGGGCCAATGGCTACACCTTC
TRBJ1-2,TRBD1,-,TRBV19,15,CASSISLDRAYGYTF,TGTGCCAGTAGTATTAGTCTAGACAGGGCTTATGGCTACACCTTC
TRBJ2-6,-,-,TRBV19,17,CASGVAGDAKGANVLTF,TGTGCCAGCGGCGTTGCGGGCGACGCGAAGGGGGCCAACGTCCTGACTTTC
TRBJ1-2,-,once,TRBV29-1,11,CSVEQSEGYTF,TGCAGCGTTGAACAAAGTGAAGGCTACACCTTC
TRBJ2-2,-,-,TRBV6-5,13,CASSIRDTGELFF,TGTGCCAGCAGTATCAGGGACACCGGGGAGCTGTTTTTT
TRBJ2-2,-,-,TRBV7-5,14,CASSLNPNTGELFF,TGTGCCAGCAGCTTAAATCCGAACACCGGGGAGCTGTTTTTT
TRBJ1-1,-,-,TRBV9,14,CASSVEGRNTEAFF,TGTGCCAGCAGCGTAGAGGGCAGGAACACTGAAGCTTTCTTT
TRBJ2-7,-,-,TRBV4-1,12,CASSQAGYEQYF,TGCGCCAGCAGCCAAGCGGGGTACGAGCAGTACTTC
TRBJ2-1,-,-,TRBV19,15,CASSTRVYTRNEQFF,TGTGCCAGTAGTACCCGGGTCTACACGAGGAATGAGCAGTTCTTC
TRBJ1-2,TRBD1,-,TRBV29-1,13,CSVETGVEDGYTF,TGCAGCGTTGAAACAGGGGTTGAGGATGGCTACACCTTC
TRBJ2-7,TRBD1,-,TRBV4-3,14,CASSRGTGVYEQYF,TGCGCCAGCAGCCGGGGGACAGGGGTATACGAGCAGTACTTC
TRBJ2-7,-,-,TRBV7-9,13,CASSVAPAAEQYF,TGTGCCAGCAGCGTAGCCCCGGCCGCCGAGCAGTACTTC
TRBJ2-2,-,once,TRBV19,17,CASTQTNGAVGTGELFF,TGTGCCAGTACCCAAACCAACGGGGCGGTTGGCACCGGGGAGCTGTTTTTT
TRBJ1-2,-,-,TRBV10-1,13,CASRAIRAYGYTF,TGCGCCAGCAGGGCCATAAGGGCCTATGGCTACACCTTC
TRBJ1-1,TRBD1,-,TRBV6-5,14,CASGSNRGNTEAFF,TGTGCCAGCGGCTCAAACAGGGGGAACACTGAAGCTTTCTTT
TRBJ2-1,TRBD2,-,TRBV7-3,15,CASSFGGRVDNEQFF,TGTGCCAGCAGCTTCGGCGGGAGGGTCGACAATGAGCAGTTCTTC
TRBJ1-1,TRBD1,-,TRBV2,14,CASSVHRGDTEAFF,TGTGCCAGCAGTGTACACAGGGGGGACACTGAAGCTTTCTTT
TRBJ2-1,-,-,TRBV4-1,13,CASSQVWLNEQFF,TGCGCCAGCAGCCAAGTTTGGCTAAATGAGCAGTTCTTC
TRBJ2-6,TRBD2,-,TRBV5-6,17,CASSFTSAASGANVLTF,TGTGCCAGCAGCTTTACTAGCGCGGCCTCTGGGGCCAACGTCCTGACTTTC
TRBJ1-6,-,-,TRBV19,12,CASTGVNSPLHF,TGTGCCAGTACAGGGGTTAATTCACCCCTCCACTTT
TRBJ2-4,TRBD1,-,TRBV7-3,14,CASRSGTGSDIQYF,TGTGCCAGCAGAAGTGGGACAGGTAGCGACATTCAGTACTTC
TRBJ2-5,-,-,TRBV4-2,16,CASSGAGRLAQETQYF,TGTGCCAGCAGCGGGGCCGGTAGGTTGGCACAAGAGACCCAGTACTTC
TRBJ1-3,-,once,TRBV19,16,CASSTRGWNSGNTIYF,TGTGCCAGTAGTACGAGGGGTTGGAACTCTGGAAACACCATATATTTT
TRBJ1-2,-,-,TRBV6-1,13,CASSDSDGYGYTF,TGTGCCAGCAGTGACTCCGACGGCTATGGCTACACCTTC
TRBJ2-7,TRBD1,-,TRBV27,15,CASSTSGTGEYEQYF,TGTGCCAGCAGTACCTCCGGGACAGGGGAGTACGAGCAGTACTTC
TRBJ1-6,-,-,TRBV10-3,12,CAIRTGQSPLHF,TGTGCCATCCGTACAGGGCAATCACCCCTCCACTTT
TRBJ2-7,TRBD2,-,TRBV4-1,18,CASSQDPQLGASGYEQYF,TGCGCCAGCAGCCAAGATCCTCAGCTCGGGGCTAGCGGCTACGAGCAGTACTTC
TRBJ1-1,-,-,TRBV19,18,CASILRRAGDWVGTEAFF,TGTGCCAGTATTTTACGACGGGCAGGAGACTGGGTTGGCACTGAAGCTTTCTTT
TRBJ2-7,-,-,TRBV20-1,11,CSARTTYEQYF,TGCAGTGCCAGGACGACCTACGAGCAGTACTTC
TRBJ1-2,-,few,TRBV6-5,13,CASSYAGNYGYTF,TGTGCCAGCAGTTACGCCGGCAACTATGGCTACACCTTC
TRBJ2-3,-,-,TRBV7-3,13,CASSSSRSDTQYF,TGTGCCAGCAGCTCTAGTAGGTCAGATACGCAGTATTTT
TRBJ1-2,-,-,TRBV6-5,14,CASSYSGQYYGYTF,TGTGCCAGCAGTTACTCAGGACAGTACTATGGCTACACCTTC
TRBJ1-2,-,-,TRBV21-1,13,CASSNHTYYGYTF,TGTGCCAGCAGCAATCACACCTACTATGGCTACACCTTC
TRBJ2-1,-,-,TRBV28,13,CASWQVPSVEQFF,TGTGCCAGCTGGCAGGTACCCTCCGTTGAGCAGTTCTTC